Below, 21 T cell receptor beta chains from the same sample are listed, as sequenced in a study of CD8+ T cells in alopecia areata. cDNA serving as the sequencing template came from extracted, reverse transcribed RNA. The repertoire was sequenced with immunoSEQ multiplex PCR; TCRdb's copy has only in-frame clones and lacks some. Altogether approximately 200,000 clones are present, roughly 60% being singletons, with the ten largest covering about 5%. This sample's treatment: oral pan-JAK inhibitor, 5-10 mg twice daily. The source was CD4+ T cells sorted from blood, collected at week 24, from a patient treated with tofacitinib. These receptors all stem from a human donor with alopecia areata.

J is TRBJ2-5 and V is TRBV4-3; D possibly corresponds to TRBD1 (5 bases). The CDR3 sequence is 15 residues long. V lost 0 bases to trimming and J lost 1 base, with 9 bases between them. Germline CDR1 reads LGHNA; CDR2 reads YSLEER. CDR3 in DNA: TGCGCCAGCAGCCAAGAAGGGGCAGGCCAAGAGACCCAGTACTTC. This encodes CASSQEGAGQETQYF.

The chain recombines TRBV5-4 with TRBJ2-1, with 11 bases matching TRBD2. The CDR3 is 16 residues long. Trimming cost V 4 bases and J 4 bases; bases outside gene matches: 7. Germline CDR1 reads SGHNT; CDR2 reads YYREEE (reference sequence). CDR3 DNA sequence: TGTGCCAGCAGCGGGCCGGGACTAGCGGTTTACAATGAGCAGTTCTTC. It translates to CASSGPGLAVYNEQFF.

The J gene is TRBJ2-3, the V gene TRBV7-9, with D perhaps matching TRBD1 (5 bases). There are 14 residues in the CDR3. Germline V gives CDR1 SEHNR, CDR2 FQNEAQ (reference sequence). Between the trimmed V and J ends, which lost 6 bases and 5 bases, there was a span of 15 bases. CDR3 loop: CASRQDGAGDTQYF. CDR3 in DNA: TGTGCCAGCAGACAAGATGGGGCCGGAGATACGCAGTATTTT.

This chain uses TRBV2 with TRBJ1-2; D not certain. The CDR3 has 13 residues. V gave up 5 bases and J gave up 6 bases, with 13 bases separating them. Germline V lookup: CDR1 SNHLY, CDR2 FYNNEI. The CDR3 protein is CASSLGPVDGYTF. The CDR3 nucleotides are TGTGCCAGCAGTCTCGGGCCCGTCGATGGCTACACCTTC.

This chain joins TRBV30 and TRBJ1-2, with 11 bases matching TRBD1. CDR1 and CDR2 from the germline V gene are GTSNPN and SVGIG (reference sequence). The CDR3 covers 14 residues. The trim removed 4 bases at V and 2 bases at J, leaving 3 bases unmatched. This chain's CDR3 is CAWTGTGGNYGYTF. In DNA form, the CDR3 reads TGTGCCTGGACTGGGACAGGGGGAAACTATGGCTACACCTTC.

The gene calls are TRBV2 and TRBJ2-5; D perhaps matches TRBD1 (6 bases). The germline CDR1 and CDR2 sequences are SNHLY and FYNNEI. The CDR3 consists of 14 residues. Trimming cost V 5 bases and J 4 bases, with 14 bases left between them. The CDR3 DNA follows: TGTGCCAGCAGTCTCCAGGGGAAGGGAGAGACCCAGTACTTC. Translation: CASSLQGKGETQYF.

The CDR3 reads CASSDSRAGGETQYF. CDR3 in DNA: TGTGCCAGCAGCGATTCTCGAGCGGGGGGGGAGACCCAGTACTTC. The rearrangement joins TRBV9 to TRBJ2-5; 10 positions match TRBD2. CDR3 length: 15 residues. Germline CDR1 reads SGDLS; CDR2 reads YYNGEE. V shed 3 bases and J 5 bases; nucleotides not matched to a gene: 7.

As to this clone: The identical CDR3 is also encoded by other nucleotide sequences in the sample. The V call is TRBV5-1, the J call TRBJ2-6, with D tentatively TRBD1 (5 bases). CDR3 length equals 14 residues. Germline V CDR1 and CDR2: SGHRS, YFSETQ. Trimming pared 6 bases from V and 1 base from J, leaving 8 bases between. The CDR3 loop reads CASIDSSGANVLTF. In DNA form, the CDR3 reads TGCGCCAGCATTGACAGTTCTGGGGCCAACGTCCTGACTTTC.

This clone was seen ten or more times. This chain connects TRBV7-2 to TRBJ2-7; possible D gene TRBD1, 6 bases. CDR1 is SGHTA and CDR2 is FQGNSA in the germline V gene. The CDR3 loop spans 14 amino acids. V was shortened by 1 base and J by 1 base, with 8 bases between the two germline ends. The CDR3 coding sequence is TGTGCCAGCAGCTTAGAGGGGGATTCCTACGAGCAGTACTTC. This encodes CASSLEGDSYEQYF.

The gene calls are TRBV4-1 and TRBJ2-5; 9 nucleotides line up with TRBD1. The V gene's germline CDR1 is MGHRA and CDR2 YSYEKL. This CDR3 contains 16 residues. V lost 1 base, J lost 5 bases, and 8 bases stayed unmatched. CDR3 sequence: CASSQVLTGGWETQYF. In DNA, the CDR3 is TGCGCCAGCAGCCAAGTCCTTACAGGGGGCTGGGAGACCCAGTACTTC.

The CDR3 DNA is TGTGCCAGCAGTTACTCTCCTACTACCTACGGGGAGCTGTTTTTT. Translating it yields CASSYSPTTYGELFF. The chain recombines TRBV6-5 with TRBJ2-2, with D hard to call. This CDR3 spans 15 amino acids. Trimming cost V 0 bases and J 7 bases, with 12 bases left between them. Germline V CDR1 and CDR2: MNHEY, SVGAGI.

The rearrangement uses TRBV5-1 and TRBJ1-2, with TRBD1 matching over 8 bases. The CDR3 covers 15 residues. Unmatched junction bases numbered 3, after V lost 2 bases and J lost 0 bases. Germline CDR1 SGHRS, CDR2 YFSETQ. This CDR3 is CASSFGTGPNYGYTF. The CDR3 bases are TGCGCCAGCAGCTTCGGGACAGGACCTAACTATGGCTACACCTTC.

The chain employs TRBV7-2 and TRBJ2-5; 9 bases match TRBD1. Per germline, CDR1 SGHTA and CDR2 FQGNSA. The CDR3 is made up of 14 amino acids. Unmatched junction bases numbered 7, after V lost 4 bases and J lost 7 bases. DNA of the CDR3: TGTGCCAGCAGCTCACGGACAGGGGAAGGGACCCAGTACTTC. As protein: CASSSRTGEGTQYF.

CDR3 region: CASSESGGGEQYF. CDR3 in DNA: TGTGCCAGCAGTGAATCCGGCGGGGGTGAGCAGTACTTC. V and J are TRBV6-5 and TRBJ2-7, with 7 bases identical to TRBD2. The CDR3 totals 13 residues. Per germline, CDR1 MNHEY and CDR2 SVGAGI. V lost 5 bases and J lost 7; bases outside the gene matches: 8.

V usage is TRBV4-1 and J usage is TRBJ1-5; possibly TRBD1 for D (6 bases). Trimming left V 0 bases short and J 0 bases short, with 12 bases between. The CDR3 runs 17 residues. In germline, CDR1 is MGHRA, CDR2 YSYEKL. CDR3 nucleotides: TGCGCCAGCAGCCAAGATGTAGGGGGTAATAGCAATCAGCCCCAGCATTTT. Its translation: CASSQDVGGNSNQPQHF.

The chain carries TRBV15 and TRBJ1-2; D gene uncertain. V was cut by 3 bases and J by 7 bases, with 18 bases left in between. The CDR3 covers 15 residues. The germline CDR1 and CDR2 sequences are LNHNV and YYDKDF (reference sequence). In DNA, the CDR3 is TGTGCCACCAGCAGGGCTTACGCGGGTAACGGTGGCTACACCTTC. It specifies CATSRAYAGNGGYTF.

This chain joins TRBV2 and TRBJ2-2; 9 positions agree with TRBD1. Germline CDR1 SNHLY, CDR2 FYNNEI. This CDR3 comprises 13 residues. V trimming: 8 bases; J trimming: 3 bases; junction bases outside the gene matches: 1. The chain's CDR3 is CASRDRDTGELFF. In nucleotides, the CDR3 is TGTGCCAGCCGGGACAGGGACACCGGGGAGCTGTTTTTT.

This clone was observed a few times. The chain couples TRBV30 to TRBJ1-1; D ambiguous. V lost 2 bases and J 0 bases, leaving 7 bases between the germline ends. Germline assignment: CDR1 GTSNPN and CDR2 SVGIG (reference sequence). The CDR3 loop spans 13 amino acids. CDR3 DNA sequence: TGTGCCTGGAGTAGAATTGTGAACACTGAAGCTTTCTTT. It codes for CAWSRIVNTEAFF.

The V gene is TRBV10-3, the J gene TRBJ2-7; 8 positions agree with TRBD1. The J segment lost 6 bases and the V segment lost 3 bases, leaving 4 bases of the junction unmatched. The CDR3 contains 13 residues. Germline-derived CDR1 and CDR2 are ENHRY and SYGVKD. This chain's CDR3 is CAISDRTGTEQYF. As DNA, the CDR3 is TGTGCCATCAGTGACCGGACAGGGACCGAGCAGTACTTC.

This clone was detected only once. The CDR3 region has the DNA TGTGCCAGCAGCTCGGGTTTCGGGGATTATGACACTGAAGCTTTCTTT. The encoded protein is CASSSGFGDYDTEAFF. The V call is TRBV5-6, the J call TRBJ1-1, with no clear D. The CDR3 extends over 16 amino acids. Germline V lookup: CDR1 SGHDT, CDR2 YYEEEE. The V gene lost 3 bases and the J gene lost 3 bases, with 18 bases spanning the gap.

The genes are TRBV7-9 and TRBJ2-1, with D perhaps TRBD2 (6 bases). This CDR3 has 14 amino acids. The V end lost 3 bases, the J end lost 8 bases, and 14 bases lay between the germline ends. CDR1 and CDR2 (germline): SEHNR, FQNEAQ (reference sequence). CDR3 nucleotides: TGTGCCAGCAGCTTGGGAGGAGGGTCTGATGAGCAGTTCTTC. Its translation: CASSLGGGSDEQFF.